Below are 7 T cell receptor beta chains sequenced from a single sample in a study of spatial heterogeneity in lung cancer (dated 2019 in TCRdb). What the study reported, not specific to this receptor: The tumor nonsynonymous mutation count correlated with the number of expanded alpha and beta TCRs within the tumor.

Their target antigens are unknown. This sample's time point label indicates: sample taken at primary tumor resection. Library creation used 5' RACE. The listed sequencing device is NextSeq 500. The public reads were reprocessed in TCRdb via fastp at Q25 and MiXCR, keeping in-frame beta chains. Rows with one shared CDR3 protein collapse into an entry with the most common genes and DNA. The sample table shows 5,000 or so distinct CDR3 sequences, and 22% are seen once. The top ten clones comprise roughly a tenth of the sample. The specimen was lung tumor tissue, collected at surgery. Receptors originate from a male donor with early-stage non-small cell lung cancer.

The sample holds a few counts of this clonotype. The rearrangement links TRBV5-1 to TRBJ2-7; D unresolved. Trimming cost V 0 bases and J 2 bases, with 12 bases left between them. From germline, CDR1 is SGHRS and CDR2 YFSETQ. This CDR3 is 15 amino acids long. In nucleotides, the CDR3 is TGCGCCAGCAGCTTGGCCGTAGGGAACCCCTACGAGCAGTACTTC. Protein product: CASSLAVGNPYEQYF.

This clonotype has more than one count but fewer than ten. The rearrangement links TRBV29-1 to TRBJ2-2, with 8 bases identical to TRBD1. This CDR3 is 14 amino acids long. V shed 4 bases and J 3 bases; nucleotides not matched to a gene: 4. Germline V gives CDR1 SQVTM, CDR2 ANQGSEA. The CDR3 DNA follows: TGCAGCGTTGCCGGGACAGGAGACACCGGGGAGCTGTTTTTT. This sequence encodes CSVAGTGDTGELFF.

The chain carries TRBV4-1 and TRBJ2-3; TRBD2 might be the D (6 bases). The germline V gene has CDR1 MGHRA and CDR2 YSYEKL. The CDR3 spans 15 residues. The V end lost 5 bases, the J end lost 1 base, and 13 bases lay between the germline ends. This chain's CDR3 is CASSAGNGGTDTQYF. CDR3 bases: TGCGCCAGCAGCGCGGGGAATGGTGGCACAGATACGCAGTATTTT.

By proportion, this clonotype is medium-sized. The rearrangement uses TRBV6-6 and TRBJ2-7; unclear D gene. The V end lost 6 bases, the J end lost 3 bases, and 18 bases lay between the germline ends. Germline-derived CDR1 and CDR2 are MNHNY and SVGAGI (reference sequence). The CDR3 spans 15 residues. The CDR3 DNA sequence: TGTGCCAGCAGAGCCGACGGTTATTCTGTCTACGAGCAGTACTTC. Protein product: CASRADGYSVYEQYF.

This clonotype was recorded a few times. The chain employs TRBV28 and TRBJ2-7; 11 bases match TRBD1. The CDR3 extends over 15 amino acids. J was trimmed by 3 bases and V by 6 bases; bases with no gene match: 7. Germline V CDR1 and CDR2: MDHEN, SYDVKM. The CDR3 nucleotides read TGTGCCAGCAGAATCCCGGGACAGGGGGGCTACGAGCAGTACTTC. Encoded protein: CASRIPGQGGYEQYF. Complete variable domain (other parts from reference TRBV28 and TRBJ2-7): DVKVTQSSRYLVKRTGEKVFLECVQDMDHENMFWYRQDPGLGLRLIYFSYDVKMKEKGDIPEGYSVSREKKERFSLILESASTNQTSMYLCASRIPGQGGYEQYFGPGTRLTVT.

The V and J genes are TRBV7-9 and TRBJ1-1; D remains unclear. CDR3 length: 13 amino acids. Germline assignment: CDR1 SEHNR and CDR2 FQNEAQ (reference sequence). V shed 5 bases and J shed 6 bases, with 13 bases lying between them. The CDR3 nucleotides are TGTGCCAGCAGCACTAGACACGGCGCTGAAGCTTTCTTT. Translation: CASSTRHGAEAFF. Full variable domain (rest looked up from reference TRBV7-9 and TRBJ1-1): DTGVSQNPRHKITKRGQNVTFRCDPISEHNRLYWYRQTLGQGPEFLTYFQNEAQLEKSRLLSDRFSAERPKGSFSTLEIQRTEQGDSAMYLCASSTRHGAEAFFGQGTRLTVV.

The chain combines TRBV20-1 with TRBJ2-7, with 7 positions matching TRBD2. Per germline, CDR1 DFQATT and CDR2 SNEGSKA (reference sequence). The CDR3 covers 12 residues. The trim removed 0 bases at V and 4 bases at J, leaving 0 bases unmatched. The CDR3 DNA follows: TGCAGTGCTAGAGATAGCGGGTACGAGCAGTACTTC. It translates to CSARDSGYEQYF.